The 26 T cell receptor beta chains in this list originate from one sample, sequenced in a study of breast tumors, draining lymph nodes, adjacent tissues. TCRdb reprocessed the multiplex PCR reads via MiXCR and lists one record per CDR3 protein. This sample has about 270,000 distinct CDR3 sequences, with around 30% found just once. Breast cancer patients provided tissue from their axillary draining lymph nodes. Sequencing input: axillary lymph node tissue. These TCRs come from a female donor with breast cancer. Some clones in this sample may be carry-over from other donors' samples.

The table lists this clonotype with many counts. The chain joins TRBV20-1 to TRBJ2-3, with TRBD1 as a possible D gene (5 bases). V was trimmed by 4 bases and J by 5 bases, leaving 13 bases between them. This CDR3 spans 13 amino acids. CDR1 DFQATT and CDR2 SNEGSKA come from the germline V gene (reference sequence). The CDR3 protein is CSANRLGQDTQYF. The CDR3 coding sequence is TGCAGTGCTAACCGCCTGGGGCAAGATACGCAGTATTTT.

This clonotype has ten or more counts. CDR3 amino acids: CASSGQSYGYTF. The CDR3 region has the DNA TGTGCCAGCAGTGGTCAGAGCTATGGCTACACCTTC. This sequence joins TRBV5-4 and TRBJ1-2; unclear D gene. The CDR3 contains 12 residues. Germline V gene sequence: CDR1 SGHNT, CDR2 YYREEE (reference sequence). V lost 5 bases, J lost 4 bases, and 9 bases lay in between. Full variable domain (outside the CDR3, taken from reference TRBV5-4 and TRBJ1-2): ETGVTQSPTHLIKTRGQQVTLRCSSQSGHNTVSWYQQALGQGPQFIFQYYREEENGRGNFPPRFSGLQFPNYSSELNVNALELDDSALYLCASSGQSYGYTFGSGTRLTVV.

The genes are TRBV10-1 and TRBJ1-2, with TRBD1 matching 8 bases. Germline loops: CDR1 WNHNN, CDR2 SYGVQD (reference sequence). With 2 bases clipped from V and 6 bases from J, the junction kept 2 bases outside the gene matches. The CDR3 is 13 amino acids. CDR3 sequence (DNA): TGCGCCAGCAGTGAGGGGACAGGCAATGGCTACACCTTC. Translated: CASSEGTGNGYTF.

The chain combines TRBV12-3 or TRBV12-4 with TRBJ2-7, with 10 bases lining up with TRBD2. This CDR3 contains 24 residues. In nucleotides, the CDR3 is TGTGCTAGTGGTTTCTCTTTGGGGGGCACAGGGAAGACACAAAGCGGGAGGGCCTTCTACGAGCAGTACTTC. Translation: CASGFSLGGTGKTQSGRAFYEQYF.

This sequence joins TRBV30 and TRBJ1-5; TRBD1 matches 9 bases. V lost 3 bases to trimming and J lost 0 bases; unmatched junction nucleotides: 3. CDR1 GTSNPN and CDR2 SVGIG come from the germline V gene (reference sequence). The CDR3 is 15 amino acids. The CDR3 DNA sequence: TGTGCCTGGAGCAGGGGACAGGGTAGCAATCAGCCCCAGCATTTT. As protein: CAWSRGQGSNQPQHF.

This clonotype was counted many times. The chain is built from TRBV12-3 or TRBV12-4 and TRBJ1-2; the match to TRBD1 covers 8 bases. The V and J ends lost 4 bases and 2 bases, in that order; junction bases with no gene match: 3. The CDR3 extends over 14 amino acids. The CDR3 here is CASSSNRGNYGYTF. In DNA, the CDR3 is TGTGCCAGCAGTTCGAACAGGGGGAACTATGGCTACACCTTC.

This chain joins TRBV9 and TRBJ1-4, with a weak D call TRBD1 (6 bases). V was clipped by 3 bases and J by 3 bases, with 9 bases between them. There are 14 residues in the CDR3. Germline lookup yields CDR1 SGDLS and CDR2 YYNGEE. CDR3 in DNA: TGTGCCAGCAGCGCAGGGGACGCTAATGAAAAACTGTTTTTT. It is translated as CASSAGDANEKLFF.

This clonotype was picked up many times. This chain joins TRBV19 and TRBJ1-5; tentative D call: TRBD1 (5 bases). The CDR3 has 14 residues. The germline V and J ends were trimmed by 4 bases and 2 bases, with 9 bases remaining between them. Germline CDR1 reads LNHDA; CDR2 reads SQIVND (reference sequence). CDR3 bases: TGTGCCAGTAGTAAAGGGGCGGGCAATCAGCCCCAGCATTTT. It codes for CASSKGAGNQPQHF.

V usage is TRBV20-1 and J usage is TRBJ1-1, with D unclear. Germline CDR1 is DFQATT and CDR2 is SNEGSKA (reference sequence). Trimming shortened V by 6 bases and J by 0 bases, and 11 bases separated the two germline ends. This CDR3 region has 13 residues. The CDR3 nucleotides read TGCAGTGCCAACGGCCTGATGAACACTGAAGCTTTCTTT. Translated, it gives CSANGLMNTEAFF.

Turning to this clonotype: Being one base from a much bigger clone, this may be a read error. The chain links TRBV7-9 to TRBJ2-3; D is uncertain. The CDR3 is 17 amino acids. CDR1 is SEHNR, CDR2 FQNEAQ, per germline (reference sequence). The chain's CDR3 is CASSFSRDYSTTDPQYF. The CDR3 DNA follows: TGTGCCAGCAGCTTCTCGAGAGATTACAGTACCACAGATCCGCAGTATTTT.

This clonotype has ten or more counts. The chain is built from TRBV15 and TRBJ1-6, with D hard to call. Between the trimmed V and J ends, which lost 4 bases and 7 bases, there was a span of 17 bases. The CDR3 extends over 16 amino acids. Germline CDR1 is LNHNV and CDR2 is YYDKDF (reference sequence). CDR3 in DNA: TGTGCCACCAGCATTCGGACGATCGGATCCAATTCACCCCTCCACTTT. It yields the protein CATSIRTIGSNSPLHF.

This chain joins TRBV3-1 and TRBJ2-1, with D possibly being TRBD2 (5 bases). V lost 2 bases, J lost 7 bases, and 12 bases lay in between. The CDR3 contains 14 residues. From germline, CDR1 is LGHDT and CDR2 YNNKEL (reference sequence). CDR3 bases: TGTGCCAGCAGCCAATATTGGAGAGGGAATGAGCAGTTCTTC. This sequence encodes CASSQYWRGNEQFF.

To note about this clonotype: Germline is not matched at one junction end, which may reflect a read error. The J gene is TRBJ1-6, the V gene TRBV10-2; weak D call: TRBD1 (6 bases). CDR1 and CDR2 (germline): WSHSY, SAAADI. This CDR3 is built from 14 residues. CDR3 bases: TGCGGCACCCAAGGGGGGGCTCGAGTCTCACCCCTCCGCTTT. Translation gives CGTQGGARVSPLRF.

This clonotype has just a few counts. The J gene is TRBJ1-1, the V gene TRBV6-4; D unresolved. The V end was cut by 4 bases, the J end by 4 bases, with 13 bases between. CDR1 and CDR2 (germline): MRHNA, SNTAGT. The CDR3 is made up of 14 amino acids. This CDR3 reads CASSADTWSTEAFF. CDR3 nucleotides: TGTGCCAGCAGTGCCGATACCTGGAGCACTGAAGCTTTCTTT.

This clonotype was seen repeatedly, ten times or more. The J gene is TRBJ1-6, the V gene TRBV28; D possibly corresponds to TRBD1 (6 bases). V shed 3 bases and J shed 10 bases, with 19 bases lying between them. The CDR3 spans 16 residues. Germline CDR1 reads MDHEN; CDR2 reads SYDVKM. The CDR3 region is CASSLWGHSSRSPLHF. CDR3 nucleotides: TGTGCCAGCAGTTTGTGGGGACACAGCTCGAGGTCACCCCTCCACTTT. Full variable domain (missing parts from reference TRBV28 and TRBJ1-6): DVKVTQSSRYLVKRTGEKVFLECVQDMDHENMFWYRQDPGLGLRLIYFSYDVKMKEKGDIPEGYSVSREKKERFSLILESASTNQTSMYLCASSLWGHSSRSPLHFGNGTRLTVT.

The chain uses TRBV20-1 and TRBJ2-4; 7 nucleotides line up with TRBD1. Looked up from germline, CDR1 is DFQATT and CDR2 is SNEGSKA (reference sequence). V shed 1 base, J shed 9 bases, and the junction held 6 bases outside the gene matches. The CDR3 consists of 13 residues. The CDR3 coding sequence is TGCAGTGCTAGAGGAGGGGGCCAGGTCATTCAGTACTTC. Encoded protein: CSARGGGQVIQYF.

At least ten counts were recorded for this clonotype. One junction end does not reproduce the germline sequence, and a read error may be involved. V usage is TRBV11-2 and J usage is TRBJ1-3; D uncertain. This CDR3 has 11 amino acids. Germline V gives CDR1 SGHAT, CDR2 FQNNGV. DNA of the CDR3: TGCGCCAGCAGTCTAGGGAACACCATATATTTT. Its protein is CASSLGNTIYF.

This clonotype was detected ten times or more. V usage is TRBV19 and J usage is TRBJ2-3; D is unclear. The V end lost 10 bases, the J end lost 2 bases, and 13 bases lay between the germline ends. This CDR3 is built from 13 residues. Germline V gene lookup returns CDR1 LNHDA and CDR2 SQIVND (reference sequence). The CDR3 is CATLSRPTDTQYF. The CDR3 nucleotides read TGTGCCACCCTAAGCCGGCCCACAGATACGCAGTATTTT. Complete variable domain (other parts from reference TRBV19 and TRBJ2-3): DGGITQSPKYLFRKEGQNVTLSCEQNLNHDAMYWYRQDPGQGLRLIYYSQIVNDFQKGDIAEGYSVSREKKESFPLTVTSAQKNPTAFYLCATLSRPTDTQYFGPGTRLTVL.

In the case of this clonotype: The junction differs from germline at one of its ends, possibly a read error. The J gene is TRBJ1-3, the V gene TRBV7-2, with D tentatively TRBD1 (5 bases). This CDR3 comprises 15 residues. The germline CDR1 and CDR2 sequences are SGHTA and FQGNSA. CDR3: CASSFGGGNGNAIYF. CDR3 nucleotide sequence: TGTGCCAGCAGCTTTGGGGGAGGGAATGGAAACGCCATATATTTT. The variable domain in full, completed from reference TRBV7-2 and TRBJ1-3, reads GAGVSQSPSNKVTEKGKDVELRCDPISGHTALYWYRQSLGQGLEFLIYFQGNSAPDKSGLPSDRFSAERTGGSVSTLTIQRTQQEDSAVYLCASSFGGGNGNAIYFGEGSWLTVV.

This clonotype appeared a single time. At one of its ends the junction is not consistent with the germline gene, which may arise from a read error. The rearrangement joins TRBV29-1 to TRBJ1-2; 9 nucleotides line up with TRBD1. CDR3 length: 17 residues. Germline V gene lookup returns CDR1 SQVTM and CDR2 ANQGSEA. In nucleotides, the CDR3 is TGCAGCGTTGGCCCCATTCTACAGGGGGCCGTTAACTGTGGCTACACCTTC. It is translated as CSVGPILQGAVNCGYTF. The whole variable domain, filled in from reference TRBV29-1 and TRBJ1-2, reads SAVISQKPSRDICQRGTSLTIQCQVDSQVTMMFWYRQQPGQSLTLIATANQGSEATYESGFVIDKFPISRPNLTFSTLTVSNMSPEDSSIYLCSVGPILQGAVNCGYTFGSGTRLTVV.

This clonotype occurred once. At one of its ends the junction is not consistent with the germline gene, which may arise from a read error. This chain connects TRBV25-1 to TRBJ1-4; 9 positions agree with TRBD1. CDR1 is MGHDK, CDR2 SYGVNS, per germline. The length of the CDR3 is 18 residues. CDR3 nucleotide sequence: TGCGGGCCACGACCTACGAGCAGTGTTGGGACAGGGCTCGAAAAACTGTTTTTT. It is translated as CGPRPTSSVGTGLEKLFF.

Only a few counts were recorded for this clonotype. The rearrangement joins TRBV20-1 to TRBJ2-5, with D possibly being TRBD1 or TRBD2 (7 bases each). Germline V lookup: CDR1 DFQATT, CDR2 SNEGSKA (reference sequence). Deletions cut 2 bases from V and 5 bases from J, with 15 bases between. The CDR3 runs 14 residues. CDR3 sequence reads: CSARPGGGVETQYF. As DNA, the CDR3 is TGCAGTGCTAGACCAGGGGGGGGGGTGGAGACCCAGTACTTC.

Many counts were recorded for this clonotype. The V gene is TRBV6-5, the J gene TRBJ2-2; tentative D call: TRBD2 (6 bases). The CDR3 has 15 residues. With 2 bases removed from V and 0 bases from J, the gap between germline ends came to 7 bases. The V gene's germline CDR1 is MNHEY and CDR2 SVGAGI. The CDR3 bases are TGTGCCAGCAGTTACAGCGGGCCGAACACCGGGGAGCTGTTTTTT. Translating it yields CASSYSGPNTGELFF.

The chain has TRBV3-1 and TRBJ1-2; D is undetermined. The germline V gene encodes CDR1 LGHDT and CDR2 YNNKEL (reference sequence). This CDR3 region has 15 residues. The ends were cut back, 1 base at V and 5 bases at J, with 14 bases in the middle. The CDR3 coding sequence is TGTGCCAGCAGCCAAGGTCTCGGTTACGGGTATGGCTACACCTTC. It encodes CASSQGLGYGYGYTF.

The chain uses TRBV20-1 and TRBJ2-5; 11 positions match TRBD2. The CDR3 runs 14 residues. Trimming cost V 4 bases and J 3 bases; bases outside gene matches: 4. CDR1 DFQATT and CDR2 SNEGSKA come from the germline V gene (reference sequence). The CDR3 DNA is TGCAGTGCTACCCCACTAGCGGGAGAAGAGACCCAGTACTTC. Translation: CSATPLAGEETQYF.

This clonotype was recorded many times. This sequence joins TRBV20-1 and TRBJ1-2; D gene unclear. The CDR3 runs to 12 residues. Germline values: CDR1 DFQATT, CDR2 SNEGSKA (reference sequence). V gave up 1 base and J gave up 4 bases, with 7 bases separating them. CDR3 nucleotides: TGCAGTGCTAGAGCCGGGTCCTATGGCTACACCTTC. Translated: CSARAGSYGYTF.